Following are 19 T cell receptor beta chains from one sample sequenced in a study of T cell responses to AZD1222 COVID-19 vaccine. Method: immunoSEQ multiplex PCR; TCRdb's copy keeps in-frame clones and lacks some. The sample carries 130,000 or so clones, approximately 91% recorded once. The input for sequencing was peripheral blood, taken on day 0 of AZD1222 vaccination. The receptors shown here come from an adult in good health.

This clone was detected only a few times. J is TRBJ1-5 and V is TRBV5-5; D remains unclear. The CDR3 loop spans 17 amino acids. The V gene's germline CDR1 is SGHKS and CDR2 YYEKEE (reference sequence). Trimming left V 0 bases short and J 7 bases short, with 20 bases between. Here the CDR3 reads CASSLEGQPNTFQPQHF. The CDR3, as DNA: TGTGCCAGCAGCTTGGAGGGCCAGCCAAATACCTTCCAGCCCCAGCATTTT. Full variable domain (remainder filled in from reference TRBV5-5 and TRBJ1-5): DAGVTQSPTHLIKTRGQQVTLRCSPISGHKSVSWYQQVLGQGPQFIFQYYEKEERGRGNFPDRFSARQFPNYSSELNVNALLLGDSALYLCASSLEGQPNTFQPQHFGDGTRLSIL.

The V call is TRBV4-2, the J call TRBJ2-1; D possibly corresponds to TRBD2 (6 bases). CDR3 size: 14 residues. The V gene lost 3 bases and the J gene lost 8 bases, with 14 bases spanning the gap. Germline assignment: CDR1 LGHNA and CDR2 YNFKEQ. The CDR3 region has the DNA TGTGCCAGCAGCCACCCCGGTAGCGGCGATGAGCAGTTCTTC. It is translated as CASSHPGSGDEQFF.

The gene calls are TRBV28 and TRBJ1-2; 9 nucleotides agree with TRBD1. In germline, CDR1 is MDHEN, CDR2 SYDVKM. The trim removed 5 bases at V and 2 bases at J, leaving 6 bases unmatched. CDR3 length equals 15 residues. DNA of the CDR3: TGTGCCAGCAGTCCCCGGGACAGGGTAAACTATGGCTACACCTTC. Translated, it gives CASSPRDRVNYGYTF.

This sequence joins TRBV4-2 and TRBJ1-4; the D is unclear. The CDR3 consists of 13 residues. The germline gives CDR1 LGHNA, CDR2 YNFKEQ. Trimming pared 4 bases from V and 8 bases from J, leaving 11 bases between. The CDR3 nucleotides read TGTGCCAGCAGCCCATACGTCTTGGAAAAACTGTTTTTT. It specifies CASSPYVLEKLFF.

Of note for this clone: Other DNA sequences in this sample translate to the same CDR3. The genes are TRBV5-1 and TRBJ1-5; D unclear. CDR1 SGHRS and CDR2 YFSETQ come from the germline V gene. The CDR3 totals 13 residues. V gave up 0 bases and J gave up 4 bases, with 5 bases separating them. CDR3: CASSLAGNQPQHF. The CDR3 region has the DNA TGCGCCAGCAGCTTGGCCGGGAATCAGCCCCAGCATTTT.

CDR3 sequence reads: CASNQGTDTEAFF. For the CDR3, the DNA is TGTGCCAGCAACCAGGGTACGGACACTGAAGCTTTCTTT. This chain uses TRBV6-6 with TRBJ1-1; perhaps TRBD1 as D (5 bases). This CDR3 comprises 13 residues. Germline V lookup: CDR1 MNHNY, CDR2 SVGAGI (reference sequence). Trimming stripped 7 bases from V and 3 bases from J, with 12 bases between.

The chain carries TRBV18 and TRBJ1-3; 9 nucleotides align to TRBD1. This CDR3 has 15 amino acids. The trim removed 4 bases at V and 4 bases at J, leaving 5 bases unmatched. Germline V gives CDR1 KGHSH, CDR2 LQKENI. For the CDR3, the DNA is TGTGCCAGCTCACAACAGGGGGCCGTCGGAAACACCATATATTTT. Its translation is CASSQQGAVGNTIYF.

This clone was picked up one time. This chain joins TRBV6-6 and TRBJ2-2; TRBD1 aligns across 9 bases. The germline gives CDR1 MNHNY, CDR2 SVGAGI (reference sequence). There are 15 residues in the CDR3. The junction had 8 bases not matched to a gene; V was cut back by 5 bases and J by 7 bases. The CDR3 sequence: CASSVGQGRGGELFF. The DNA for the CDR3 is TGTGCCAGCAGTGTAGGACAGGGGCGAGGCGGGGAGCTGTTTTTT.

The chain uses TRBV7-2 and TRBJ2-7; the D is unclear. Between the trimmed V and J ends, which lost 2 bases and 2 bases, there was a span of 7 bases. The CDR3 runs 13 residues. CDR1 is SGHTA, CDR2 FQGNSA, per germline. The CDR3 coding sequence is TGTGCCAGCAGCTTACAGGCAGCCTACGAGCAGTACTTC. It encodes CASSLQAAYEQYF.

This chain joins TRBV3-1 (or the pseudogene TRBV3-2) and TRBJ2-7; 10 bases agree with TRBD1. CDR1 LGHDT and CDR2 YNNKEL come from the germline V gene (reference sequence). The CDR3 runs 14 residues. With V trimmed by 4 bases and J by 4 bases, 4 bases remained unmatched. This chain's CDR3 is CASSPGTGAYEQYF. As DNA, the CDR3 is TGTGCCAGCAGCCCCGGGACAGGGGCGTACGAGCAGTACTTC.

CDR3 loop: CASSRTRNTEAFF. CDR3 nucleotide sequence: TGTGCCAGCAGCCGTACAAGGAACACTGAAGCTTTCTTT. The chain recombines TRBV6-2 or TRBV6-3 with TRBJ1-1; D call uncertain. Germline CDR1 is MNHEY and CDR2 is SVGEGT. V lost 6 bases and J lost 1, with 9 bases in between. CDR3 length: 13 amino acids.

This chain links TRBV15 with TRBJ1-5; D might be TRBD1 (6 bases). Germline CDR1 is LNHNV and CDR2 is YYDKDF (reference sequence). This CDR3 has 15 amino acids. V lost 1 base and J lost 4, with 11 bases in between. CDR3 DNA sequence: TGTGCCACCAGCAGAGGGGGGGCAGAGAATCAGCCCCAGCATTTT. Its protein product is CATSRGGAENQPQHF.

V and J are TRBV30 and TRBJ1-3; no clear D. The germline V gene has CDR1 GTSNPN and CDR2 SVGIG (reference sequence). The CDR3 has 16 amino acids. Trimming removed 0 bases from V and 0 bases from J, with 12 bases in between. CDR3 residues: CAWSVKVMGSGNTIYF. The CDR3 DNA sequence: TGTGCCTGGAGTGTAAAAGTAATGGGCTCTGGAAACACCATATATTTT. The variable domain in full, completed from reference TRBV30 and TRBJ1-3, reads SQTIHQWPATLVQPVGSPLSLECTVEGTSNPNLYWYRQAAGRGLQLLFYSVGIGQISSEVPQNLSASRPQDRQFILSSKKLLLSDSGFYLCAWSVKVMGSGNTIYFGEGSWLTVV.

J is TRBJ1-2 and V is TRBV19, with TRBD1 identical over 9 bases. With 6 bases clipped from V and 8 bases from J, the junction kept 4 bases outside the gene matches. The CDR3 is made up of 12 amino acids. In germline, CDR1 is LNHDA, CDR2 SQIVND (reference sequence). Here the CDR3 reads CASSWTGEGYTF. DNA for the CDR3: TGTGCCAGTAGCTGGACAGGGGAGGGCTACACCTTC.

J is TRBJ2-7 and V is TRBV6-5; 7 bases fit TRBD1. This CDR3 contains 14 residues. After removal of 7 bases from V and 4 bases from J, the junction contained 10 bases not matched to a gene. Germline CDR1 MNHEY, CDR2 SVGAGI. Here the CDR3 DNA reads TGTGCCAGCACCCCAACCGGGACAGTTTACGAGCAGTACTTC. It is translated as CASTPTGTVYEQYF.

As regards this clone: Other DNA sequences in this sample translate to the same CDR3. This chain links TRBV12-3 or TRBV12-4 with TRBJ2-7; D perhaps matches TRBD1 (6 bases). V was clipped by 3 bases and J by 3 bases, with 6 bases between them. The CDR3 consists of 12 residues. CDR3 amino acids: CASSLDSYEQYF. DNA for the CDR3: TGTGCCAGCAGTTTGGACAGCTACGAGCAGTACTTC.

The genes are TRBV27 and TRBJ1-5, with TRBD1 matching over 7 bases. The CDR3 length is 15 residues. Germline loops: CDR1 MNHEY, CDR2 SMNVEV (reference sequence). V lost 3 bases to trimming and J lost 4 bases; unmatched junction nucleotides: 6. DNA of the CDR3: TGTGCCAGCAGTTTTTCGGGACAGCAAAATCAGCCCCAGCATTTT. This sequence encodes CASSFSGQQNQPQHF.

This chain joins TRBV10-2 and TRBJ1-1; D gene unclear. Trimming cost V 4 bases and J 6 bases, with 9 bases left between them. Germline V gene lookup returns CDR1 WSHSY and CDR2 SAAADI. There are 12 residues in the CDR3. The CDR3 reads CASSGVAAEAFF. Written as DNA, the CDR3 is TGCGCCAGCAGTGGGGTGGCGGCTGAAGCTTTCTTT.

The gene calls are TRBV5-5 and TRBJ1-2, with no clear D. This CDR3 has 13 amino acids. In germline, CDR1 is SGHKS, CDR2 YYEKEE (reference sequence). Trimming left V 5 bases short and J 1 base short, with 9 bases between. The CDR3 here is CASSGRLNYGYTF. Written as DNA, the CDR3 is TGTGCCAGCAGTGGACGGCTTAACTATGGCTACACCTTC.